These 6 T cell receptor beta chains were sequenced from one sample in a study of blood T cell repertoires in COVID-19. The method was immunoSEQ multiplex PCR; TCRdb's version includes in-frame clones alone and lacks a portion of them. The table records about 160,000 clones, 81% of them present only once. Input material: PBMCs or T cells enriched from blood (not recorded which). These receptors were obtained from a woman in her forties with acute COVID-19.

The chain has TRBV18 and TRBJ2-3; 8 nucleotides agree with TRBD2. V dropped 2 bases and J dropped 2; count of bases not matched to a gene: 9. From germline, CDR1 is KGHSH and CDR2 LQKENI. The CDR3 loop spans 17 amino acids. The CDR3 loop reads CASSPIKTSGFTDTQYF. In DNA form, the CDR3 reads TGTGCCAGCTCACCAATAAAAACTAGCGGATTCACAGATACGCAGTATTTT.

This sequence joins TRBV19 and TRBJ2-1, with TRBD2 matching 14 bases. Germline values: CDR1 LNHDA, CDR2 SQIVND (reference sequence). Losses at the gene ends were 5 bases for V and 10 bases for J; bases not matched to a gene: 7. The CDR3 is 15 residues long. The CDR3 loop is CASSSPGLAGVEQFF. The CDR3 DNA sequence: TGTGCCAGTAGTTCTCCGGGACTAGCGGGAGTGGAGCAGTTCTTC.

This clone came up once. This chain links TRBV25-1 with TRBJ2-5; 8 bases fit TRBD2. V lost 8 bases, J lost 5 bases, and 10 bases stayed unmatched. The CDR3 covers 14 residues. Per germline, CDR1 MGHDK and CDR2 SYGVNS. The CDR3 loop reads CASSPGTSRETQYF. CDR3 nucleotide sequence: TGTGCCAGCTCTCCCGGGACTAGTAGGGAGACCCAGTACTTC. Full variable domain (rest looked up from reference TRBV25-1 and TRBJ2-5): EADIYQTPRYLVIGTGKKITLECSQTMGHDKMYWYQQDPGMELHLIHYSYGVNSTEKGDLSSESTVSRIRTEHFPLTLESARPSHTSQYLCASSPGTSRETQYFGPGTRLLVL.

This clone showed up just once. V gene TRBV4-1 combines with J gene TRBJ2-1, with D perhaps TRBD2 (5 bases). Deletions cut 5 bases from V and 0 bases from J, with 8 bases between. Germline V gene data show CDR1 as MGHRA and CDR2 as YSYEKL. The CDR3 is 14 amino acids. The CDR3 spells CASSFTSSYNEQFF. The CDR3 DNA is TGCGCCAGCAGCTTCACTAGCTCCTACAATGAGCAGTTCTTC.

The chain combines TRBV6-5 with TRBJ1-6, with D perhaps TRBD1 (6 bases). Germline V gene data show CDR1 as MNHEY and CDR2 as SVGAGI. The CDR3 covers 15 residues. Trimming removed 5 bases at V and 7 bases at J, with 15 bases between. CDR3 DNA sequence: TGTGCCAGCAGTAACGACAGGTTGCGGAATTCACCCCTCCACTTT. Translated: CASSNDRLRNSPLHF.

The chain joins TRBV12-2 to TRBJ2-1; the table calls TRBD2, which could not be checked here. TRBV12-2 is a pseudogene locus. CDR3 size: 14 residues. The CDR3 sequence is CASRSWTSENEQFF. The DNA for the CDR3 is TGTGCAAGTCGCTCATGGACTAGCGAGAATGAGCAGTTCTTC.